The 10 T cell receptor beta chains below come from one sample, sequenced in a study of blood T cell repertoires in COVID-19. TCRdb keeps only in-frame clones here, not all; method: immunoSEQ multiplex PCR. The table includes some 250,000 clones, about 86% detected once. Sequenced input: peripheral blood. These receptors all stem from a woman in her twenties or thirties with COVID-19, enrolled during active disease.

This chain uses TRBV5-4 with TRBJ1-1; D unclear. Germline CDR1 and CDR2: SGHNT and YYREEE (reference sequence). The CDR3 has 15 amino acids. V lost 2 bases and J 1 base, leaving 12 bases between the germline ends. CDR3 amino acids: CASSLKSISNTEAFF. DNA of the CDR3: TGTGCCAGCAGCTTAAAGAGTATTTCGAACACTGAAGCTTTCTTT.

CDR3 sequence (DNA): TGTGCCAGCAGACCAGACAATAGGATCACTGAAGCTTTCTTT. It encodes CASRPDNRITEAFF. The chain has TRBV6-5 and TRBJ1-1, with D unclear. V was trimmed by 6 bases and J by 4 bases, leaving 15 bases between them. CDR1 MNHEY and CDR2 SVGAGI come from the germline V gene. The CDR3 covers 14 residues.

The CDR3 reads CASSLISGGADTQYF. DNA for the CDR3: TGTGCCAGCAGCCTCATTAGCGGGGGCGCAGATACGCAGTATTTT. The gene calls are TRBV3-1 (or the pseudogene TRBV3-2) and TRBJ2-3; 9 nucleotides match TRBD2. The CDR3 consists of 15 residues. V shed 4 bases and J 4 bases; nucleotides not matched to a gene: 6. Per the germline V gene, CDR1 is LGHDT and CDR2 is YNNKEL (reference sequence).

This chain uses TRBV7-9 with TRBJ1-3; D call uncertain. V lost 3 bases, J lost 4 bases, and 4 bases lay in between. CDR1 is SEHNR, CDR2 FQNEAQ, per germline (reference sequence). The CDR3 length is 12 residues. The chain's CDR3 is CASSFGGNTIYF. The CDR3 bases are TGTGCCAGCAGCTTCGGGGGAAACACCATATATTTT. The full variable domain, with the rest looked up from reference TRBV7-9 and TRBJ1-3, is DTGVSQNPRHKITKRGQNVTFRCDPISEHNRLYWYRQTLGQGPEFLTYFQNEAQLEKSRLLSDRFSAERPKGSFSTLEIQRTEQGDSAMYLCASSFGGNTIYFGEGSWLTVV.

The CDR3 protein is CASSVQGAQTKGYTF. CDR3 nucleotides: TGTGCCAGCAGTGTTCAGGGGGCGCAGACTAAGGGCTACACCTTC. The chain links TRBV6-2 or TRBV6-3 to TRBJ1-2, with TRBD1 matching over 8 bases. With V trimmed by 5 bases and J by 8 bases, 13 bases remained unmatched. The CDR3 totals 15 residues. Germline loops: CDR1 MNHEY, CDR2 SVGEGT.

This clone was seen a handful of times. This chain connects TRBV6-2 or TRBV6-3 to TRBJ1-5, with D perhaps matching TRBD1 (5 bases). Looked up from germline, CDR1 is MNHEY and CDR2 is SVGEGT. With 5 bases removed from V and 5 bases from J, the gap between germline ends came to 10 bases. This CDR3 region has 13 residues. The CDR3 sequence: CASSPWGDQPQHF. The CDR3 bases are TGTGCCAGCAGTCCATGGGGGGATCAGCCCCAGCATTTT.

This clone was seen more than once but under ten times. The J gene is TRBJ2-7, the V gene TRBV27, with 7 positions matching TRBD1. This CDR3 is 14 amino acids long. V trimming: 0 bases; J trimming: 1 base; junction bases outside the gene matches: 0. CDR1 and CDR2 from the germline V gene are MNHEY and SMNVEV (reference sequence). CDR3 coding DNA: TGTGCCAGCAGTTTATCGACAGGGTCCTACGAGCAGTACTTC. Translating it yields CASSLSTGSYEQYF.

This clone was observed once. The chain has TRBV19 and TRBJ1-2, with a tentative D call TRBD1 (5 bases). The ends were cut back, 7 bases at V and 5 bases at J, with 14 bases in the middle. The germline gives CDR1 LNHDA, CDR2 SQIVND (reference sequence). The CDR3 is 13 residues long. CDR3 nucleotide sequence: TGTGCCAGTACCTTGGGGGGGAATTATGGCTACACCTTC. Its protein is CASTLGGNYGYTF.

The chain combines TRBV18 with TRBJ1-4, with 8 bases aligning to TRBD1. CDR1 is KGHSH, CDR2 LQKENI, per germline. J gave up 7 bases and V 3 bases, and 10 bases lay outside the gene matches. The CDR3 is 16 residues long. The CDR3 nucleotides read TGTGCCAGCTCACCCCAGGCGACAGGGGCAGGTGAAAAACTGTTTTTT. Protein sequence: CASSPQATGAGEKLFF.

The chain recombines TRBV19 with TRBJ1-2, with D possibly matching TRBD1 (6 bases). Per germline, CDR1 LNHDA and CDR2 SQIVND (reference sequence). The CDR3 runs 12 residues. V was trimmed by 9 bases and J by 6 bases, leaving 14 bases between them. CDR3 DNA: TGTGCCAGCCTATCAGGGGACAATGGCTACACCTTC. Translating gives CASLSGDNGYTF.